The 28 T cell receptor beta chains below were found in one sample sequenced in a study of blood T cell repertoires in COVID-19. Method: immunoSEQ multiplex PCR; TCRdb's copy keeps in-frame clones and lacks some. The table shows 200,000 or so clones, with 80% to 90% occurring only once. Sequencing used peripheral blood. The source is a human donor with active or convalescent COVID-19. The donor label of this sample is uncertain.

V and J are TRBV7-2 and TRBJ1-2; TRBD1 agrees at 9 bases. Germline assignment: CDR1 SGHTA and CDR2 FQGNSA. The length of the CDR3 is 15 residues. V dropped 5 bases and J dropped 6; count of bases not matched to a gene: 10. The CDR3 nucleotides read TGTGCCAGCAGCCTCGGACAGGGGATTAGAGATGGCTACACCTTC. It translates to CASSLGQGIRDGYTF.

The chain couples TRBV28 to TRBJ2-2; no clear D gene. Per the germline V gene, CDR1 is MDHEN and CDR2 is SYDVKM. The CDR3 length is 15 residues. V lost 3 bases and J 1 base, leaving 9 bases between the germline ends. In nucleotides, the CDR3 is TGTGCCAGCAGTTTGGGCTCCGGGAACACCGGGGAGCTGTTTTTT. It encodes CASSLGSGNTGELFF.

The chain recombines TRBV11-3 with TRBJ2-2, with 7 bases fitting TRBD2. The CDR3 is 15 residues long. Germline CDR1 reads SGHNT; CDR2 reads YENEEA. With 1 base clipped from V and 2 bases from J, the junction kept 1 base outside the gene matches. The CDR3 DNA reads TGTGCCAGCAGCTTAGCGGGGGGAAACACCGGGGAGCTGTTTTTT. Protein product: CASSLAGGNTGELFF.

The rearrangement joins TRBV30 to TRBJ2-7; no definite D call. CDR1 and CDR2 (germline): GTSNPN, SVGIG (reference sequence). The length of the CDR3 is 13 residues. Trimming removed 6 bases from V and 8 bases from J, with 20 bases in between. This CDR3 reads CACLSAGNIKQYF. In DNA form, the CDR3 reads TGTGCCTGTCTCTCGGCAGGAAACATTAAGCAGTACTTC.

V usage is TRBV30 and J usage is TRBJ2-2; maybe TRBD1 (5 bases). Germline values: CDR1 GTSNPN, CDR2 SVGIG (reference sequence). The CDR3 extends over 14 amino acids. V gave up 6 bases and J gave up 3 bases, with 14 bases separating them. The DNA of the CDR3 is TGTGCCTGCAAAGTCAGGGCGGACACCGGGGAGCTGTTTTTT. It encodes CACKVRADTGELFF.

This chain links TRBV19 with TRBJ2-3; 9 nucleotides agree with TRBD2. V lost 3 bases, J lost 6 bases, and 4 bases stayed unmatched. Germline V gives CDR1 LNHDA, CDR2 SQIVND (reference sequence). The CDR3 covers 14 residues. The CDR3 is CASSMAGGPDTQYF. DNA of the CDR3: TGTGCCAGTAGTATGGCGGGAGGGCCGGATACGCAGTATTTT.

V is TRBV7-9 and J is TRBJ2-4; possibly TRBD1 for D (6 bases). The length of the CDR3 is 13 residues. Trimming left V 5 bases short and J 7 bases short, with 12 bases between. Germline-derived CDR1 and CDR2 are SEHNR and FQNEAQ (reference sequence). CDR3 amino acids: CASSGVQGNIQYF. The CDR3 nucleotides read TGTGCCAGCAGCGGGGTACAGGGCAACATTCAGTACTTC.

The chain couples TRBV4-2 to TRBJ2-7, with 12 bases matching TRBD1. Germline V gives CDR1 LGHNA, CDR2 YNFKEQ. This CDR3 is built from 15 residues. V gave up 1 base and J gave up 5 bases; unmatched junction bases: 3. This CDR3 is CASSQGGQGADEQYF. CDR3 in DNA: TGTGCCAGCAGCCAAGGGGGACAGGGGGCGGACGAGCAGTACTTC.

This clone was seen just once. The V call is TRBV5-6, the J call TRBJ1-2; D gene ambiguous. The CDR3 is made up of 12 amino acids. Germline CDR1 is SGHDT and CDR2 is YYEEEE. V was cut by 0 bases and J by 4 bases, with 4 bases left in between. The CDR3: CASSLVGYGYTF. CDR3 bases: TGTGCCAGCAGCTTGGTCGGCTATGGCTACACCTTC.

The rearrangement joins TRBV20-1 to TRBJ1-2; possibly TRBD1 for D (6 bases). The CDR3 has 13 amino acids. Germline V gene sequence: CDR1 DFQATT, CDR2 SNEGSKA (reference sequence). Trimming removed 7 bases from V and 7 bases from J, with 19 bases in between. CDR3 protein: CSVSKGELGGYTF. In nucleotides, the CDR3 is TGCAGTGTTAGTAAGGGGGAGTTGGGTGGCTACACCTTC.

The chain combines TRBV5-1 with TRBJ2-4; 8 positions agree with TRBD2. The germline CDR1 and CDR2 sequences are SGHRS and YFSETQ. Trimming cost V 5 bases and J 6 bases; bases outside gene matches: 10. The CDR3 has 15 amino acids. The CDR3, as DNA: TGCGCCAGCAGGAGTAGCGGGACGGGGGGAAACATTCAGTACTTC. This translates into CASRSSGTGGNIQYF. The full variable domain, completed using reference TRBV5-1 and TRBJ2-4, is KAGVTQTPRYLIKTRGQQVTLSCSPISGHRSVSWYQQTPGQGLQFLFEYFSETQRNKGNFPGRFSGRQFSNSRSEMNVSTLELGDSALYLCASRSSGTGGNIQYFGAGTRLSVL.

V and J are TRBV5-1 and TRBJ2-3; a weak D match, TRBD2 (6 bases). CDR3 length: 16 residues. Trimming stripped 0 bases from V and 0 bases from J, with 11 bases between. The germline CDR1 and CDR2 sequences are SGHRS and YFSETQ. The CDR3 loop is CASSLVVSGSTDTQYF. DNA for the CDR3: TGCGCCAGCAGCTTGGTAGTTAGCGGTAGCACAGATACGCAGTATTTT.

The chain carries TRBV6-2 or TRBV6-3 and TRBJ2-6, with a tentative D call TRBD1 (7 bases). CDR1 and CDR2 (germline): MNHEY, SVGEGT. The V end was cut by 4 bases, the J end by 2 bases, with 15 bases between. CDR3 length: 17 amino acids. CDR3 amino acids: CASSFPGGYPGANVLTF. The CDR3 DNA reads as TGTGCCAGCAGTTTTCCAGGGGGGTACCCTGGGGCCAACGTCCTGACTTTC.

This chain links TRBV7-6 with TRBJ2-3; 8 positions match TRBD2. V gave up 2 bases and J gave up 8 bases; unmatched junction bases: 18. The CDR3 consists of 18 residues. The germline V gene encodes CDR1 SGHVS and CDR2 FNYEAQ. CDR3 nucleotides: TGTGCCAGCAGCTTACTTGCCTCGGGGGGGCCGAGGGGGGTTACGCAGTATTTT. Protein sequence: CASSLLASGGPRGVTQYF.

V usage is TRBV6-5 and J usage is TRBJ1-1, with TRBD1 matching 10 bases. Trimming cost V 10 bases and J 5 bases; bases outside gene matches: 7. Germline loops: CDR1 MNHEY, CDR2 SVGAGI. CDR3 length: 13 amino acids. The CDR3 sequence is CATPDRGLTEAFF. In DNA, the CDR3 is TGTGCCACTCCTGACAGGGGGCTAACTGAAGCTTTCTTT.

V usage is TRBV19 and J usage is TRBJ1-2, with D possibly TRBD1 on 5 matching bases. The CDR3 is made up of 16 amino acids. Trimming stripped 0 bases from V and 8 bases from J, with 19 bases between. The germline gives CDR1 LNHDA, CDR2 SQIVND (reference sequence). CDR3 sequence: CASSIDLEGRGSGYTF. The CDR3 DNA reads TGTGCCAGTAGTATAGATTTGGAGGGGAGAGGAAGCGGCTACACCTTC.

J is TRBJ2-1 and V is TRBV7-2; D is unclear. This CDR3 comprises 13 residues. The germline gives CDR1 SGHTA, CDR2 FQGNSA. V lost 3 bases to trimming and J lost 4 bases, with 7 bases between them. The CDR3 here is CASSFPFYNEQFF. The CDR3 coding sequence is TGTGCCAGCAGCTTCCCCTTTTACAATGAGCAGTTCTTC.

The V gene is TRBV5-1, the J gene TRBJ2-3; weak D call: TRBD2 (5 bases). This CDR3 spans 14 amino acids. The germline V and J ends were trimmed by 4 bases and 1 base, with 10 bases remaining between them. Germline assignment: CDR1 SGHRS and CDR2 YFSETQ. CDR3 nucleotides: TGCGCCAGCAGCCCCGCGGGCCGCACAGATACGCAGTATTTT. This codes for CASSPAGRTDTQYF. Together with reference TRBV5-1 and TRBJ2-3, the CDR3 gives the full variable domain: KAGVTQTPRYLIKTRGQQVTLSCSPISGHRSVSWYQQTPGQGLQFLFEYFSETQRNKGNFPGRFSGRQFSNSRSEMNVSTLELGDSALYLCASSPAGRTDTQYFGPGTRLTVL.

J is TRBJ2-5 and V is TRBV5-5; 7 bases fit TRBD2. The V and J ends lost 2 bases and 5 bases, in that order; junction bases with no gene match: 9. Looked up from germline, CDR1 is SGHKS and CDR2 is YYEKEE (reference sequence). This CDR3 has 15 residues. The CDR3 DNA follows: TGTGCCAGCAGCTTTGGCAGCGGAGCGGGGGAGACCCAGTACTTC. Translating it yields CASSFGSGAGETQYF.

This clone has a handful of counts. V gene TRBV4-3 combines with J gene TRBJ2-4; 12 bases are shared with TRBD2. V gave up 4 bases and J gave up 6 bases; unmatched junction bases: 19. This CDR3 spans 20 amino acids. Germline V gives CDR1 LGHNA, CDR2 YSLEER. This CDR3 is CASSPASPSGGDRYLNIQYF. CDR3 coding DNA: TGCGCCAGCAGCCCGGCGAGTCCTAGCGGGGGGGACAGGTACTTAAACATTCAGTACTTC.

V is TRBV3-1 (or the pseudogene TRBV3-2) and J is TRBJ1-1; tentatively, D is TRBD1 (5 bases). This CDR3 region has 14 residues. CDR1 is LGHDT and CDR2 is YNNKEL in the germline V gene (reference sequence). The V end lost 5 bases, the J end lost 0 bases, and 10 bases lay between the germline ends. The CDR3 DNA is TGTGCCAGCAGCACGGGACTCCTGAACACTGAAGCTTTCTTT. Residues: CASSTGLLNTEAFF.

The V call is TRBV15, the J call TRBJ1-1, with TRBD1 matching over 8 bases. CDR1 is LNHNV and CDR2 is YYDKDF in the germline V gene (reference sequence). This CDR3 has 15 amino acids. V was pared by 1 base and J by 3 bases, with 4 bases of the junction left unmatched. This chain's CDR3 is CATSRGQGADTEAFF. CDR3 in DNA: TGTGCCACCAGCAGAGGGCAGGGGGCCGACACTGAAGCTTTCTTT.

V usage is TRBV11-2 and J usage is TRBJ2-7; D might be TRBD1 or TRBD2, each matching 9 bases. Germline CDR1 SGHAT, CDR2 FQNNGV. The CDR3 runs 19 residues. Trimming shortened V by 1 base and J by 2 bases, and 24 bases separated the two germline ends. DNA of the CDR3: TGTGCCAGCAGCTTAGCGGGGACAGGGAGCGGGAGGCCCCCCTACGAGCAGTACTTC. This gives the protein CASSLAGTGSGRPPYEQYF.

The chain recombines TRBV2 with TRBJ2-2; no definite D call. This CDR3 contains 15 residues. Deletions cut 0 bases from V and 4 bases from J, with 9 bases between. Looked up from germline, CDR1 is SNHLY and CDR2 is FYNNEI. The CDR3 DNA sequence: TGTGCCAGCAGTGAAGCGCAGTTTATCACCGGGGAGCTGTTTTTT. Its protein product is CASSEAQFITGELFF.

V and J are TRBV14 and TRBJ2-7; weak D call: TRBD2 (6 bases). V dropped 5 bases and J dropped 5 bases, with 22 bases sitting between them. Germline CDR1 SGHDN, CDR2 FVKESK. The CDR3 has 16 amino acids. CDR3 in DNA: TGTGCCAGCAGCGAAGGGAGGCTGAGGGGCGGGGACGAGCAGTACTTC. Residues: CASSEGRLRGGDEQYF.

The rearrangement joins TRBV5-8 to TRBJ2-5; D gene unclear. This CDR3 spans 13 amino acids. Per germline, CDR1 SGHTS and CDR2 YDEGEE. The V end was cut by 2 bases, the J end by 3 bases, with 8 bases between. Written as DNA, the CDR3 is TGTGCCAGCAGCTTATCGGGTAAAGAGACCCAGTACTTC. This sequence encodes CASSLSGKETQYF. Full variable domain (remainder filled in from reference TRBV5-8 and TRBJ2-5): EAGVTQSPTHLIKTRGQQATLRCSPISGHTSVYWYQQALGLGLQFLLWYDEGEERNRGNFPPRFSGRQFPNYSSELNVNALELEDSALYLCASSLSGKETQYFGPGTRLLVL.

This clone was picked up one time. J is TRBJ1-2 and V is TRBV6-5; D possibly corresponds to TRBD1 (6 bases). The CDR3 is made up of 13 amino acids. The V gene's germline CDR1 is MNHEY and CDR2 SVGAGI. Trimming took off 6 bases at V and 6 bases at J, with 14 bases between the two ends. The CDR3, as DNA: TGTGCCAGCAGGACGAGGACAGTTGATGGCTACACCTTC. Amino acid sequence: CASRTRTVDGYTF.

The V call is TRBV19, the J call TRBJ2-7; D may be TRBD1 (6 bases). Germline V gene lookup returns CDR1 LNHDA and CDR2 SQIVND (reference sequence). The CDR3 totals 14 residues. Trimming pared 4 bases from V and 7 bases from J, leaving 17 bases between. The CDR3 loop is CASSNRDTQGEQYF. CDR3 DNA sequence: TGTGCCAGTAGTAACCGGGACACCCAGGGTGAGCAGTACTTC. The full variable domain, rest sourced from reference TRBV19 and TRBJ2-7, is DGGITQSPKYLFRKEGQNVTLSCEQNLNHDAMYWYRQDPGQGLRLIYYSQIVNDFQKGDIAEGYSVSREKKESFPLTVTSAQKNPTAFYLCASSNRDTQGEQYFGPGTRLTVT.